This T cell receptor beta chain was recorded in a study of OX40 agonist ivuxolimab in advanced cancers. Looking at the study overall: Cancers in dose escalation were hepatocellular, melanoma, renal cell and head and neck.

Study-level points and caveats: Clonal expansion was seen in CD4+ and CD8+ blood T cells by week 6 at 0.1 to 3.0 mg/kg.

TCRdb's table, derived via immunoSEQ multiplex PCR, lists solely in-frame clones and lacks some. The sample contains roughly 110,000 clones, about nine tenths of which appear only once. Of note for this clone: The antigen remains unidentified.

Sequencing was performed on CD4+ or CD8+ T cells sorted from blood, taken in a trial of the OX40 agonist ivuxolimab. The receptor's source is an adult with an advanced solid tumor such as melanoma, head and neck, liver or kidney cancer.

As DNA, the CDR3 is TGTGCCAGTGAGGGGGCAGGCTCTAACTATGGCTACACCTTC. Translation gives CASEGAGSNYGYTF. The rearrangement uses TRBV6-1 and TRBJ1-2; 7 bases line up with TRBD1. In germline, CDR1 is MNHNS, CDR2 SASEGT. This CDR3 has 14 residues. V shed 9 bases and J 0 bases; nucleotides not matched to a gene: 7.